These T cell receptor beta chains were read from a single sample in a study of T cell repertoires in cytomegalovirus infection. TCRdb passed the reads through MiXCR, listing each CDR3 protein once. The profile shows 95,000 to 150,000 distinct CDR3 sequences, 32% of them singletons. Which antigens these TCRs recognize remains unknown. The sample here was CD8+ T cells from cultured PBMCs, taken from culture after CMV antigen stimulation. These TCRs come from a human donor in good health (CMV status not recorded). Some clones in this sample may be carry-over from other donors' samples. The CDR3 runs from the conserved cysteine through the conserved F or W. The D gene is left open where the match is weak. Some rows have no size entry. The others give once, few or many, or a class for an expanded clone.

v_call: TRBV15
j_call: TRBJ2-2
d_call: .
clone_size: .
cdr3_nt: TGTGCCACCAGCATAGGGACAAAGAACACCGGGGAGCTGTTTTTT
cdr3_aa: CATSIGTKNTGELFF

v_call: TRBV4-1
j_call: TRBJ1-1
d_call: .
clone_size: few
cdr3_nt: TGCGCCAGCAGCCCCCGCGGGGTTGATGAAGCTTTCTTT
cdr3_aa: CASSPRGVDEAFF

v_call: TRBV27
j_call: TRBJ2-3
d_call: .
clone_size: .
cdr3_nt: TGTGCCAGCAGTCAGGGGGGGGCAGATACGCAGTATTTT
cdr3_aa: CASSQGGADTQYF

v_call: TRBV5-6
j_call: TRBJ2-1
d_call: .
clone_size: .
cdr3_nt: TGTGCCAGCAGCTTGGTCCGGTTTTACAATGAGCAGTTCTTC
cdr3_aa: CASSLVRFYNEQFF

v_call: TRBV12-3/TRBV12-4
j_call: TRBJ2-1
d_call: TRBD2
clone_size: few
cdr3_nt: TGTGCCAGCAGTTTGGCCCTAGCGGGGGTATACAATGAGCAGTTCTTC
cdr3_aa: CASSLALAGVYNEQFF

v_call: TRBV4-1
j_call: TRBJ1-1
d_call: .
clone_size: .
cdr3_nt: TGCGCCAGCAGCCAAGAAGGGGTGAACACTGAAGCTTTCTTT
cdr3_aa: CASSQEGVNTEAFF

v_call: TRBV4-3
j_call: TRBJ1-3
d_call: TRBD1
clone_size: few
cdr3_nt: TGCGCCAGCAGCCAAGGGACAGGCTCTGGAAACACCATATATTTT
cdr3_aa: CASSQGTGSGNTIYF

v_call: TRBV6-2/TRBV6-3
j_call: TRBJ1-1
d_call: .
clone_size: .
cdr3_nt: TGTGCCAGCAGGGTCGGCACTGAAGCTTTCTTT
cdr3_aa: CASRVGTEAFF

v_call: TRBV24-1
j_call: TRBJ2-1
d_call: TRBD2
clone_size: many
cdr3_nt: TGTGCCACCAGTGATCCGCAGACTAGCCGGAATGAGCAGTTCTTC
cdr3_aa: CATSDPQTSRNEQFF

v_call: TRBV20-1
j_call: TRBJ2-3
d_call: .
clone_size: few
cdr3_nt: TGCAGTGCTAGAGATTGGTCGGGGGCCTTCATCACAGATACGCAGTATTTT
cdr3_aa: CSARDWSGAFITDTQYF

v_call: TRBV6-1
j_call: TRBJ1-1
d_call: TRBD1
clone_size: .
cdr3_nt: TGTGCCAGCAGGGGACAGGGGATGCCGCGCGCTTTCTTT
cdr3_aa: CASRGQGMPRAFF

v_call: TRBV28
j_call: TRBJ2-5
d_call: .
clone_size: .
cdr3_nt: TGTGCCAGCAGTGCCTACCGGGAGATCCAAGAGACCCAGTACTTC
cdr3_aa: CASSAYREIQETQYF

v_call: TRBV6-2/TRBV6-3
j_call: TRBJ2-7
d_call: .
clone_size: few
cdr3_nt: TGTGCCAGCAGGCCGGGATTTGAATCCTACGAGCAGTACTTC
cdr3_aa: CASRPGFESYEQYF

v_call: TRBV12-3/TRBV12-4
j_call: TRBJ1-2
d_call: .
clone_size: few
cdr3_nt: TGTGCCAGCAGTCCTCGGAGAGTGGGCTACACCTTC
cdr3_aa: CASSPRRVGYTF

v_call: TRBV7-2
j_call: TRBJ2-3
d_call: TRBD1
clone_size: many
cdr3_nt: TGTGCCAGCAGCTCCACAGGGGGTGGCACAGATACGCAGTATTTT
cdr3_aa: CASSSTGGGTDTQYF

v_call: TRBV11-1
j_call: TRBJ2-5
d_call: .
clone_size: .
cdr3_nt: TGTGCCAGCAGCTTTCCAGGACTGCAAGAGATCCAGTACTTC
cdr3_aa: CASSFPGLQEIQYF

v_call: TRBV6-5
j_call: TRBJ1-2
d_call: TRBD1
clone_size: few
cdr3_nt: TGTGCCAGCAGTTGGGGCAGGGGGACCTATGGCTACACCTTC
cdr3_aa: CASSWGRGTYGYTF

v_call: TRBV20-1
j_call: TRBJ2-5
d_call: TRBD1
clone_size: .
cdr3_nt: TGCAGTGCTAGCCCAGGGGGCAGGGAGACCCAGTACTTC
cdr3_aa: CSASPGGRETQYF

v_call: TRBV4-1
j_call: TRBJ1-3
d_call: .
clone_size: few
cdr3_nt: TGCGCCAGCAGCCGGCCGGGACGGACCTCTGGAAGAAACACCATATATTTT
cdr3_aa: CASSRPGRTSGRNTIYF

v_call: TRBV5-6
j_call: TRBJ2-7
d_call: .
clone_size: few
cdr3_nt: TGTGCCAGCAGCTTGGAAGGAGGGGAGAACTACGAGCAGTACTTC
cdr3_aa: CASSLEGGENYEQYF

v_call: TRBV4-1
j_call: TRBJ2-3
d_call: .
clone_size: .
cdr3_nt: TGCGCCAGCAGCCATAACACCGTACCCACAGATACGCAGTATTTT
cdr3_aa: CASSHNTVPTDTQYF

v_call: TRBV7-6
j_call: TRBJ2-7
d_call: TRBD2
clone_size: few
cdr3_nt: TGTGCCAGCAGCTTTACTAGCGGGGGATCCGAGCAGTACTTC
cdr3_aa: CASSFTSGGSEQYF

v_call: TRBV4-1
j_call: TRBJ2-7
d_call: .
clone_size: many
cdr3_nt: TGCGCCAGCAGCCCCTCTGTTGGGGCCTACGAGCAGTACTTC
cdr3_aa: CASSPSVGAYEQYF

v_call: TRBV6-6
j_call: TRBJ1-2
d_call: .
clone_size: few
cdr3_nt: TGTGCCAGCAAGTCAGGGGCCGGCGGAGGCTATGGCTACACCTTC
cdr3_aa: CASKSGAGGGYGYTF

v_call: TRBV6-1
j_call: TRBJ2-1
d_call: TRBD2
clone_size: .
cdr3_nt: TGTGCCAGCAGTGACGCTAGCGGGGTTGATGAGCAGTTCTTC
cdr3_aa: CASSDASGVDEQFF

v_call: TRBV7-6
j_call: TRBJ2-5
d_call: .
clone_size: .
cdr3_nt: TGTGCTAGCAGCTTAGTCCCGGAGGAGACCCAGTACTTC
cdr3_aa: CASSLVPEETQYF

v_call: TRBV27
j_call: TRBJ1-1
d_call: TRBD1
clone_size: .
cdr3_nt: TGTGCCAGCAGTTTATCTAGGGGGCGGATGAACACTGAAGCTTTCTTT
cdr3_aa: CASSLSRGRMNTEAFF

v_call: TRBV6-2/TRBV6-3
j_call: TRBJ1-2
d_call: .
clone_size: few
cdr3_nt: TGTGCCAGCAGTTACTCTCGCGGGGATTCCAACTATGGCTACACCTTC
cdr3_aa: CASSYSRGDSNYGYTF

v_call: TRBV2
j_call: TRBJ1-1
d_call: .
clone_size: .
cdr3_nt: TGTGCCACGCCGGCCGTGACCACTGAAGCTTTCTTT
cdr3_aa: CATPAVTTEAFF

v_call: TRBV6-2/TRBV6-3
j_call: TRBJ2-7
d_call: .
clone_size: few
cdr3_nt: TGTGCCAGCAGTTACTCGTTAGGGTCTAAAAGTGAGCAGTACTTC
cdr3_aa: CASSYSLGSKSEQYF

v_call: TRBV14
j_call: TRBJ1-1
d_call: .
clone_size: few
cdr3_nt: TGTGCCAGCAGCCAAGTCCTTAGCGTTCTGAACACTGAAGCTTTCTTT
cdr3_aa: CASSQVLSVLNTEAFF

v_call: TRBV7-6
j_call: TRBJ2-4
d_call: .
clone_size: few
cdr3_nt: TGTGCCAGCAGCTTAGTTTCAGGGGTTGGAAACATTCAGTACTTC
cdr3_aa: CASSLVSGVGNIQYF

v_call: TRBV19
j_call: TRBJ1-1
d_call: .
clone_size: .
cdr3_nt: TGTGCCACCTCTCCGCGACCCGACACTGAAGCTTTCTTT
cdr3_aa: CATSPRPDTEAFF

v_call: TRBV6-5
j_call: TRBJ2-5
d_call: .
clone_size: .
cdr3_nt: TGTGCCAGCGGAACGCTCCAAGAGACCCAGTACTTC
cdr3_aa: CASGTLQETQYF

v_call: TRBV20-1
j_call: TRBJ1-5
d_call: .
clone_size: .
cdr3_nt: TGCAGTGCTAGAGATTGGCGTGCGGGCGGGGATAGCAATCAGCCCCAGCATTTT
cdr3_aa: CSARDWRAGGDSNQPQHF

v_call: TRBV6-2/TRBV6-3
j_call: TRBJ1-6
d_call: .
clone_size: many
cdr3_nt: TGTGCCAGCAGAGAGATACACAGGAATTCACCCCTCCACTTT
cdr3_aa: CASREIHRNSPLHF

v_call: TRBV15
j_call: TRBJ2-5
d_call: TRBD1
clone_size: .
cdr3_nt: TGTGCCACCAGCTCACCCCCGGGACAGGGGGAAGAGACCCAGTACTTC
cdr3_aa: CATSSPPGQGEETQYF

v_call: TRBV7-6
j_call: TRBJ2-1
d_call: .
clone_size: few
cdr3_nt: TGTGCCAGCAGCTTAGTCGGGGCGGATGAGCAGTTCTTC
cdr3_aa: CASSLVGADEQFF

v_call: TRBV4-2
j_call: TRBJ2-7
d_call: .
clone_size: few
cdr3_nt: TGTGCCAGCAGCCAAGTGGCCAGCTCCTACGAGCAGTACTTC
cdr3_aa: CASSQVASSYEQYF

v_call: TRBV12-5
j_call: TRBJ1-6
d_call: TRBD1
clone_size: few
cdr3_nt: TGTGCTAGTGGTGGGACAGGGAATTCACCCCTCCACTTT
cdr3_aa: CASGGTGNSPLHF

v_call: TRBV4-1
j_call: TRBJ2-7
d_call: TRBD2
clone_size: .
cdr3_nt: TGCGCCAGCAGCCAAGATGGGACTAGCGGGAGATTCTACGAGCAGTACTTC
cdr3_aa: CASSQDGTSGRFYEQYF

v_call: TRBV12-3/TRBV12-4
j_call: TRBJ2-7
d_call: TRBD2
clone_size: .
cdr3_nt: TGTGCCAGCAGGGGGACTAGCGGTTCCTACGAGCAGTACTTC
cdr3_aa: CASRGTSGSYEQYF

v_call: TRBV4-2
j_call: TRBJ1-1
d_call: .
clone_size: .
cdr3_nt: TGTGCCAGCAGCCAAGGGACAGTTGAAGCTTTCTTT
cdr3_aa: CASSQGTVEAFF

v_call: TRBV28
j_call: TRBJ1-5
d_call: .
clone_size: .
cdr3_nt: TGTGCCAGCAGATCCCTTACAACAGGGAGCGGTCAGCCCCAGCATTTT
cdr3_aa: CASRSLTTGSGQPQHF

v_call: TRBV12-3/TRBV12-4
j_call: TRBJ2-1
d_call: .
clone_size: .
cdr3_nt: TGTGCCAGCAGTGCCCCGGGGCGTAATGAGCAGTTCTTC
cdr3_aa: CASSAPGRNEQFF

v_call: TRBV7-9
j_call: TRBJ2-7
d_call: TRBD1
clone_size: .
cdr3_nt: TGTGCCAGCAGTCAGCCGGGACAGCGCCACTACGAGCAGTACTTC
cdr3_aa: CASSQPGQRHYEQYF

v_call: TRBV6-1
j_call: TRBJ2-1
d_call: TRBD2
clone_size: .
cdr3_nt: TGTGCCAGCAGTTATTTTGCGGGGGGGCCAGCAATCGATGAGCAGTTCTTC
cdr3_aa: CASSYFAGGPAIDEQFF

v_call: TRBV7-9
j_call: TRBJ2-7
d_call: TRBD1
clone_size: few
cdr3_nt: TGTGCCAGCAGCGGCCAGGGGGCCACCTACGAGCAGTACTTC
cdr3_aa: CASSGQGATYEQYF